The following is a T cell receptor (beta chain) sequence with its context. Its target is unknown. Per the study methods: ImmunoSEQ supplied junction-only sequences lacking quality scores, so filtering was different. The repertoire was sequenced with immunoSEQ multiplex PCR; TCRdb's copy has only in-frame clones and lacks some. The V and J calls and clone size are taken from that table; D and trimming were inferred from the DNA. The data contain under 2,500,000 clones, approximately 96% of them singletons. The entry originates in a study of shared clonotypes between healthy human individuals. Study-wide results and caveats: On the whole, naive subsets had larger estimated richness than memory subsets had. A handful of donors held approximately 4.5% of naive CD4 clonotypes in common.

The CDR3 is made up of 16 amino acids. Losses at the gene ends were 0 bases for V and 4 bases for J; bases not matched to a gene: 6. Germline V gene sequence: CDR1 SGHRS, CDR2 YFSETQ. The TCR was taken from a man between 18 and 35 years old in good health. Material: naive CD4+ T cells sorted from blood. The subset: CD45RA+ positively selected. This chain uses TRBV5-1 with TRBJ2-2; TRBD1 matches at 7 bases. Here the CDR3 reads CASSLAPTGSTGELFF. In nucleotides, the CDR3 is TGCGCCAGCAGCTTGGCCCCGACAGGGTCCACCGGGGAGCTGTTTTTT.